A single sample is the source of the 23 T cell receptor beta chains below, sequenced in a study of CD8+ T cells in alopecia areata. Isolated RNA was reverse transcribed into cDNA used as the sequencing template. Generated by immunoSEQ multiplex PCR, the TCRdb table keeps only in-frame clones and is missing some. Counted here are about 200,000 clones, 58% occurring once; the ten biggest clones make up 5.5% to 6%. As for treatment: oral pan-JAK inhibitor, 5-10 mg twice daily. Sequencing used CD4+ T cells sorted from blood, obtained at week 24, from a patient treated with tofacitinib. Receptors were obtained from a human donor with alopecia areata.

The chain links TRBV27 to TRBJ2-3; weak D call: TRBD1 (6 bases). CDR1 MNHEY and CDR2 SMNVEV come from the germline V gene (reference sequence). The CDR3 extends over 13 amino acids. Trimming cost V 7 bases and J 2 bases, with 10 bases left between them. The DNA for the CDR3 is TGTGCCAGCAAAACAGGGATCACAGATACGCAGTATTTT. It yields the protein CASKTGITDTQYF.

In its sample, this clone was seen a few times. The V gene is TRBV5-4, the J gene TRBJ1-5; D uncertain. Germline CDR1 and CDR2: SGHNT and YYREEE (reference sequence). V was cut by 2 bases and J by 3 bases, with 3 bases left in between. The CDR3 has 12 amino acids. In DNA, the CDR3 is TGTGCCAGCAGCTTTGACAATCAGCCCCAGCATTTT. Translating gives CASSFDNQPQHF.

This sequence joins TRBV19 and TRBJ2-4, with 10 positions matching TRBD1. CDR1 LNHDA and CDR2 SQIVND come from the germline V gene (reference sequence). This CDR3 region has 16 residues. J lost 7 bases, V lost 3 bases, and 9 bases had no gene match. CDR3 loop: CASSILGTGDANIQYF. The DNA of the CDR3 is TGTGCCAGTAGTATTCTCGGGACAGGGGATGCGAACATTCAGTACTTC. The whole variable domain, remainder taken from reference TRBV19 and TRBJ2-4, is DGGITQSPKYLFRKEGQNVTLSCEQNLNHDAMYWYRQDPGQGLRLIYYSQIVNDFQKGDIAEGYSVSREKKESFPLTVTSAQKNPTAFYLCASSILGTGDANIQYFGAGTRLSVL.

The chain combines TRBV5-1 with TRBJ1-6; TRBD1 matches at 12 bases. Looked up from germline, CDR1 is SGHRS and CDR2 is YFSETQ. The CDR3 runs 16 residues. The J segment lost 10 bases and the V segment lost 4 bases, leaving 9 bases of the junction unmatched. As DNA, the CDR3 is TGCGCCAGCAGCCCTGGGACAGGGGGCGACGGATCACCCCTCCACTTT. Encoded protein: CASSPGTGGDGSPLHF. Full variable domain (rest looked up from reference TRBV5-1 and TRBJ1-6): KAGVTQTPRYLIKTRGQQVTLSCSPISGHRSVSWYQQTPGQGLQFLFEYFSETQRNKGNFPGRFSGRQFSNSRSEMNVSTLELGDSALYLCASSPGTGGDGSPLHFGNGTRLTVT.

Here the CDR3 DNA reads TGCGCCAGCAGCTCCAGTACAGGGACCTATGGCTACACCTTC. Translation: CASSSSTGTYGYTF. The chain uses TRBV5-1 and TRBJ1-2; the D gene is possibly TRBD1 (6 bases). Trimming stripped 3 bases from V and 4 bases from J, with 13 bases between. The CDR3 has 14 residues. Germline V lookup: CDR1 SGHRS, CDR2 YFSETQ.

The chain employs TRBV29-1 and TRBJ2-7; 8 positions match TRBD2. Germline-derived CDR1 and CDR2 are SQVTM and ANQGSEA. J was trimmed by 6 bases and V by 7 bases; bases with no gene match: 2. The CDR3 contains 10 residues. The CDR3 region has the DNA TGCAGCGGCGGGGGGCTCGAGCAGTACTTC. It translates to CSGGGLEQYF.

This chain joins TRBV4-1 and TRBJ1-2, with D tentatively TRBD1 (6 bases). Trimming left V 6 bases short and J 2 bases short, with 16 bases between. The CDR3 sequence is 15 residues long. Germline CDR1 reads MGHRA; CDR2 reads YSYEKL. The CDR3: CASRPSTGINYGYTF. The CDR3 DNA reads as TGCGCCAGCAGGCCGTCGACAGGAATCAACTATGGCTACACCTTC.

The CDR3 loop reads CASSQGLAGTEQYF. CDR3 DNA: TGTGCCAGCAGCCAAGGACTAGCGGGAACCGAGCAGTACTTC. The chain carries TRBV11-2 and TRBJ2-7; TRBD2 agrees at 12 bases. The CDR3 spans 14 residues. The germline V gene has CDR1 SGHAT and CDR2 FQNNGV. Trimming took 5 bases from V and 6 from J; bases not matched to a gene: 5. Full variable domain (rest looked up from reference TRBV11-2 and TRBJ2-7): EAGVAQSPRYKIIEKRQSVAFWCNPISGHATLYWYQQILGQGPKLLIQFQNNGVVDDSQLPKDRFSAERLKGVDSTLKIQPAKLEDSAVYLCASSQGLAGTEQYFGPGTRLTVT.

The chain links TRBV5-6 to TRBJ2-5; TRBD1 matches 7 bases. The CDR3 spans 14 residues. Germline V CDR1 and CDR2: SGHDT, YYEEEE. The ends lost 4 bases at V and 2 bases at J; junction bases unmatched: 5. The CDR3 reads CASSADRRQETQYF. CDR3 bases: TGTGCCAGCAGCGCGGACAGGCGTCAAGAGACCCAGTACTTC.

The chain has TRBV7-2 and TRBJ2-1; TRBD1 matches at 9 bases. Germline CDR1 reads SGHTA; CDR2 reads FQGNSA. This CDR3 spans 16 amino acids. The V segment lost 1 base and the J segment 7 bases; nucleotides outside the gene matches: 8. The CDR3 nucleotides read TGTGCCAGCAGCTTAGGCTCCGGGACAGGGAGGAATGAGCAGTTCTTC. It translates to CASSLGSGTGRNEQFF.

This chain links TRBV5-1 with TRBJ2-5, with D possibly being TRBD2 (6 bases). CDR1 and CDR2 (germline): SGHRS, YFSETQ. The CDR3 spans 13 residues. The germline V and J ends were trimmed by 4 bases and 5 bases, with 12 bases remaining between them. The CDR3 is CASSRGGSETQYF. CDR3 DNA: TGCGCCAGCAGCCGTGGGGGGTCGGAGACCCAGTACTTC.

The V gene is TRBV5-4, the J gene TRBJ1-1; weak D call: TRBD1 (5 bases). This CDR3 spans 17 amino acids. Germline assignment: CDR1 SGHNT and CDR2 YYREEE (reference sequence). V was pared by 1 base and J by 6 bases, with 22 bases between. Here the CDR3 reads CASSLNVLAQGWSEAFF. The CDR3 DNA reads TGTGCCAGCAGCTTGAATGTTCTGGCGCAGGGATGGTCTGAAGCTTTCTTT.

This clone was found a few times. The chain uses TRBV28 and TRBJ2-3, with TRBD1 as a possible D gene (5 bases). From germline, CDR1 is MDHEN and CDR2 SYDVKM. The CDR3 totals 15 residues. The ends were cut back, 4 bases at V and 1 base at J, with 12 bases in the middle. CDR3 sequence: CASSSLRGGTDTQYF. For the CDR3, the DNA is TGTGCCAGCAGTTCTCTTAGGGGTGGCACAGATACGCAGTATTTT.

This chain joins TRBV10-3 and TRBJ1-2, with D possibly being TRBD1 (6 bases). The CDR3 has 13 residues. The ends were cut back, 6 bases at V and 6 bases at J, with 14 bases in the middle. CDR1 and CDR2 from the germline V gene are ENHRY and SYGVKD. This CDR3 reads CAISFGGRDGYTF. CDR3 sequence (DNA): TGTGCCATCAGCTTTGGGGGGCGCGATGGCTACACCTTC.

This clone has just a few counts. The rearrangement uses TRBV5-4 and TRBJ2-1; no firm D call. The V gene lost 0 bases and the J gene lost 7 bases, with 8 bases spanning the gap. The CDR3 totals 13 residues. Germline V gene data show CDR1 as SGHNT and CDR2 as YYREEE (reference sequence). Written as DNA, the CDR3 is TGTGCCAGCAGCTTGGCCATCGGAAATGAGCAGTTCTTC. Its protein is CASSLAIGNEQFF.

The chain joins TRBV29-1 to TRBJ1-1; tentatively, D is TRBD1 (5 bases). Trimming took off 7 bases at V and 4 bases at J, with 16 bases between the two ends. Germline CDR1 SQVTM, CDR2 ANQGSEA. The CDR3 length is 13 residues. The CDR3 DNA is TGCAGCGGACGGGGCGCCTGGGGCACTGAAGCTTTCTTT. This encodes CSGRGAWGTEAFF.

V and J are TRBV7-9 and TRBJ2-2; TRBD2 agrees at 7 bases. J was trimmed by 0 bases and V by 0 bases; bases with no gene match: 1. Germline V gene lookup returns CDR1 SEHNR and CDR2 FQNEAQ (reference sequence). This CDR3 is built from 16 residues. For the CDR3, the DNA is TGTGCCAGCAGCTTAGCGCTAGCGGCGAACACCGGGGAGCTGTTTTTT. Its protein is CASSLALAANTGELFF.

V gene TRBV30 combines with J gene TRBJ1-4, with 10 bases aligning to TRBD1. The V and J ends lost 3 bases and 7 bases, in that order; junction bases with no gene match: 2. The CDR3 sequence is 13 residues long. Germline V lookup: CDR1 GTSNPN, CDR2 SVGIG (reference sequence). CDR3 sequence: CAWRGQGSEKLFF. As DNA, the CDR3 is TGTGCCTGGAGGGGACAGGGGAGTGAAAAACTGTTTTTT.

This clone has a handful of counts. The chain carries TRBV7-2 and TRBJ2-5, with TRBD2 as a possible D gene (6 bases). This CDR3 is built from 13 residues. Looked up from germline, CDR1 is SGHTA and CDR2 is FQGNSA. The V and J ends lost 5 bases and 9 bases respectively, with 16 bases between them. In DNA, the CDR3 is TGTGCCAGCAGCCCTAAACGCGGGGCAGCCCAGTACTTC. This codes for CASSPKRGAAQYF.

At least ten counts were recorded for this clone. The same CDR3 also results from other DNA sequences found in this sample. The CDR3 sequence is CASSYGQGRAEAFF. Written as DNA, the CDR3 is TGCGCCAGCAGCTACGGACAGGGTCGGGCTGAAGCTTTCTTT. The genes are TRBV5-1 and TRBJ1-1; TRBD1 aligns across 8 bases. CDR3 length: 14 residues. Germline CDR1 and CDR2: SGHRS and YFSETQ. With V trimmed by 3 bases and J by 6 bases, 7 bases remained unmatched. Full variable domain (rest looked up from reference TRBV5-1 and TRBJ1-1): KAGVTQTPRYLIKTRGQQVTLSCSPISGHRSVSWYQQTPGQGLQFLFEYFSETQRNKGNFPGRFSGRQFSNSRSEMNVSTLELGDSALYLCASSYGQGRAEAFFGQGTRLTVV.

In its sample, this clone was seen a few times. The V gene is TRBV7-2, the J gene TRBJ2-2; D uncertain. The V end lost 8 bases, the J end lost 0 bases, and 13 bases lay between the germline ends. The CDR3 sequence is 15 residues long. Germline CDR1 is SGHTA and CDR2 is FQGNSA. The CDR3 loop reads CASSGHKTNTGELFF. In DNA, the CDR3 is TGTGCCAGCTCGGGCCACAAGACGAACACCGGGGAGCTGTTTTTT.

The chain carries TRBV29-1 and TRBJ1-2, with 10 bases identical to TRBD1. Losses at the gene ends were 4 bases for V and 1 base for J; bases not matched to a gene: 3. The CDR3 loop spans 14 amino acids. Germline V gene lookup returns CDR1 SQVTM and CDR2 ANQGSEA. The CDR3: CSVGQGADNYGYTF. Here the CDR3 DNA reads TGCAGCGTTGGACAGGGGGCAGATAACTATGGCTACACCTTC.

As concerns this clone: One junction end does not reproduce the germline sequence, and a read error may be involved. The chain employs TRBV4-1 and TRBJ2-5; 10 bases line up with TRBD2. The CDR3 runs 17 residues. The germline V gene has CDR1 MGHRA and CDR2 YSYEKL. The CDR3 DNA is TGCGCCAACAGCTCAATCCTAGCGGGAGCCCGGAGGGAGACCCAGTACTTC. This sequence encodes CANSSILAGARRETQYF.